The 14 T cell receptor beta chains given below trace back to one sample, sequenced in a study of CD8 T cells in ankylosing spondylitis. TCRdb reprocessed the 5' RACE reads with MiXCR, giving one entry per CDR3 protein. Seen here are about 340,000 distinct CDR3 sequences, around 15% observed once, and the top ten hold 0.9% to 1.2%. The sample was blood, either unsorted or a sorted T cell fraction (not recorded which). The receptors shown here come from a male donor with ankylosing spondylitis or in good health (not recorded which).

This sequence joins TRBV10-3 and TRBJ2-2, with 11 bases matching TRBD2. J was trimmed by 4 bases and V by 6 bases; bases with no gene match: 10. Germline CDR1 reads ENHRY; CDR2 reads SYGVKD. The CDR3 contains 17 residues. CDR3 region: CAISHKLAGDGTGELFF. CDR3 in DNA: TGTGCCATCAGCCACAAACTAGCGGGAGACGGCACCGGGGAGCTGTTTTTT.

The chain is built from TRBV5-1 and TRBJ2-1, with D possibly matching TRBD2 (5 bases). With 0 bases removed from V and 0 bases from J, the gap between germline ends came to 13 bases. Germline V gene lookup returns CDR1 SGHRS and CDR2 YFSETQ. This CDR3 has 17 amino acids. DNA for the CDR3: TGCGCCAGCAGCTTGGTCGTCCGGGGAAGCTCCTACAATGAGCAGTTCTTC. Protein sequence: CASSLVVRGSSYNEQFF.

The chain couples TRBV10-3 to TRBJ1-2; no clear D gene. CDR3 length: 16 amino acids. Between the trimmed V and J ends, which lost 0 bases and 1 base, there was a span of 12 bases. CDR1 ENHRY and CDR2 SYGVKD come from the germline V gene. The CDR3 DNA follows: TGTGCCATCAGTGAGTCGTTAGAGGCCAGTAACTATGGCTACACCTTC. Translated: CAISESLEASNYGYTF.

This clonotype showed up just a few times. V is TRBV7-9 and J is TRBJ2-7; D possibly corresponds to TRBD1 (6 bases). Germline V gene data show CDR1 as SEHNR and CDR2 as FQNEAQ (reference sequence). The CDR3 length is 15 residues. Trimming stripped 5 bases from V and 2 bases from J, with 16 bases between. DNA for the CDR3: TGTGCCAGCAGCCAATCCCCAACAGGGACCTACGAGCAGTACTTC. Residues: CASSQSPTGTYEQYF. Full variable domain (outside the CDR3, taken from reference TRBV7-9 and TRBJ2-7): DTGVSQNPRHKITKRGQNVTFRCDPISEHNRLYWYRQTLGQGPEFLTYFQNEAQLEKSRLLSDRFSAERPKGSFSTLEIQRTEQGDSAMYLCASSQSPTGTYEQYFGPGTRLTVT.

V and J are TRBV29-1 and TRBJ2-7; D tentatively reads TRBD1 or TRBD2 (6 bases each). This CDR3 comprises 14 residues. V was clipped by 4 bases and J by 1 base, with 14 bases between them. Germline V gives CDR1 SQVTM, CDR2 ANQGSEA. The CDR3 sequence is CSVVGRGGSYEQYF. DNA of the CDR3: TGCAGCGTTGTGGGCCGAGGGGGGTCCTACGAGCAGTACTTC.

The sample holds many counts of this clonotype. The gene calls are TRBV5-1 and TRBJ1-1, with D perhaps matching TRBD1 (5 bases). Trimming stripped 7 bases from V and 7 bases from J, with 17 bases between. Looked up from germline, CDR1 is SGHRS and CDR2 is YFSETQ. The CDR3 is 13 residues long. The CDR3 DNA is TGCGCCAGCGGGGACGGCCGAACGAGTGAAGCTTTCTTT. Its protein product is CASGDGRTSEAFF.

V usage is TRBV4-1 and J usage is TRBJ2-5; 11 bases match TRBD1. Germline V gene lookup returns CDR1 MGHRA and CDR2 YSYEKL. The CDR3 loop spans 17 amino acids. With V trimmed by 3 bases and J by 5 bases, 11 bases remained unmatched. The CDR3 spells CASSQTGTGGLGETQYF. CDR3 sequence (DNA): TGCGCCAGCAGCCAGACCGGGACAGGGGGTTTAGGGGAGACCCAGTACTTC.

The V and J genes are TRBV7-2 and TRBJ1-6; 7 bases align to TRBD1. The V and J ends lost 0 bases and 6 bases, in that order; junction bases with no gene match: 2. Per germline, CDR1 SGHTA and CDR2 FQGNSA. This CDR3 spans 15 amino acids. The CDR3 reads CASSLATGTNSPLHF. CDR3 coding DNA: TGTGCCAGCAGCTTAGCGACAGGGACTAATTCACCCCTCCACTTT. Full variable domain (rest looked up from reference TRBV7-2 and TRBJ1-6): GAGVSQSPSNKVTEKGKDVELRCDPISGHTALYWYRQSLGQGLEFLIYFQGNSAPDKSGLPSDRFSAERTGGSVSTLTIQRTQQEDSAVYLCASSLATGTNSPLHFGNGTRLTVT.

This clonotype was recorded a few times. The CDR3 DNA reads TGTGCCAGCAGTTCAAGCAGGGGGGACTCACCCCTCCACTTT. This codes for CASSSSRGDSPLHF. The rearrangement uses TRBV6-5 and TRBJ1-6; 7 nucleotides align to TRBD1. This CDR3 is 14 amino acids long. V lost 4 bases, J lost 10 bases, and 7 bases stayed unmatched. Germline CDR1 MNHEY, CDR2 SVGAGI.

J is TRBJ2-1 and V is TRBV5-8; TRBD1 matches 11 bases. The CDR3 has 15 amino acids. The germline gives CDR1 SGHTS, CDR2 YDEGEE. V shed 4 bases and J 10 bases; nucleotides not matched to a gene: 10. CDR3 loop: CASSTWDRGGSEQFF. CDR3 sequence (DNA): TGTGCCAGCAGCACCTGGGACAGGGGGGGTTCAGAGCAGTTCTTC. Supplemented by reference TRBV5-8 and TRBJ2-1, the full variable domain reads EAGVTQSPTHLIKTRGQQATLRCSPISGHTSVYWYQQALGLGLQFLLWYDEGEERNRGNFPPRFSGRQFPNYSSELNVNALELEDSALYLCASSTWDRGGSEQFFGPGTRLTVL.

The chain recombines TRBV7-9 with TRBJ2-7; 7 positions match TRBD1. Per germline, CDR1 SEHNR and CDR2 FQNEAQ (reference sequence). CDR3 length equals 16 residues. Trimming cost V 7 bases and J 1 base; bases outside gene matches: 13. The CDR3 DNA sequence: TGTGCCAGCACCGCAACGCCGACAGGGTGGTCCTACGAGCAGTACTTC. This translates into CASTATPTGWSYEQYF.

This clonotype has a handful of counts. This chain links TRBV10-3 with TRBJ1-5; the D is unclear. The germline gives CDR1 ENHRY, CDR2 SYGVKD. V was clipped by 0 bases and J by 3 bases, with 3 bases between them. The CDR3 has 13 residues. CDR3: CAISESINQPQHF. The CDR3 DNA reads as TGTGCCATCAGTGAGTCCATCAATCAGCCCCAGCATTTT.

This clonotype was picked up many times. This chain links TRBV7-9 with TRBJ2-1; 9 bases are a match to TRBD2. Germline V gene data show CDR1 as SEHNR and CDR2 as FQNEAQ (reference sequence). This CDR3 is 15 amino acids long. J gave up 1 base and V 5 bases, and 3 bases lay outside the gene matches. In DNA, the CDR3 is TGTGCCAGCAGCCCTCTAGCGGGGTCCTACAATGAGCAGTTCTTC. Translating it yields CASSPLAGSYNEQFF.

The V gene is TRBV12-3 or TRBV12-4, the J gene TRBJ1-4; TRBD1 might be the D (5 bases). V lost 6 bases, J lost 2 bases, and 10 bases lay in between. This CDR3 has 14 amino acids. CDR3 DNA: TGTGCCAGCAGCCGGGGGATCACTAATGAAAAACTGTTTTTT. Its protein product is CASSRGITNEKLFF.